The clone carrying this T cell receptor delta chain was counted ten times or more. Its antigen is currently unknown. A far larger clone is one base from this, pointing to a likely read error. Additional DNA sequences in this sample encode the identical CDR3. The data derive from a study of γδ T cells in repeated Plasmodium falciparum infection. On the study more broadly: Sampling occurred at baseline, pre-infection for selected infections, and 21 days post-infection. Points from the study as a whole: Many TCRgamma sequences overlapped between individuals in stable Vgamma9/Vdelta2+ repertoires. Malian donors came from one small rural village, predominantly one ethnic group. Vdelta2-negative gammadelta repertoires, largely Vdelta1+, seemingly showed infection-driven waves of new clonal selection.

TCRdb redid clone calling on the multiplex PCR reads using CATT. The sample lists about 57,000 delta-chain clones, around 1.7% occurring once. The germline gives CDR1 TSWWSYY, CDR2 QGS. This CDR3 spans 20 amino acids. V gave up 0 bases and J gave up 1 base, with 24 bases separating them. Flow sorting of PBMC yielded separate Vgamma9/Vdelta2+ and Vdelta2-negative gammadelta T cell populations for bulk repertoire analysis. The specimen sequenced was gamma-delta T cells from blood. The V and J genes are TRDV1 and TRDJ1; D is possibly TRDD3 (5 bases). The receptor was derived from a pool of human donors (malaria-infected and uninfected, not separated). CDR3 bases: TGTGCTCTTGGGGAACTTTCCCGTGGAGATACAGGGGGGGGCACCGATAAACTCATCTTT. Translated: CALGELSRGDTGGGTDKLIF.